These 17 T cell receptor beta chains were sequenced from one sample in a study of cytomegalovirus exposure and HLA in healthy donors. Primers for the PCR totalled 60 Vbeta and 13 Jbeta. The table came from immunoSEQ multiplex PCR; TCRdb's copy has only in-frame clones and leaves some out. Found here are 50,000 to 65,000 clones, 70% to 75% of them singletons; the top ten hold 5.4%. Sequencing used PBMCs. The source of these receptors is a woman aged 30 to 39 in good health and CMV-seronegative.

The count of this clone is one. This rearrangement joins TRBV11-2 to TRBJ2-5, with D unclear. The germline V and J ends were trimmed by 0 bases and 4 bases, with 6 bases remaining between them. The CDR3 runs to 13 residues. Germline CDR1 is SGHAT and CDR2 is FQNNGV. CDR3 in amino acids: CASSLDSLETQYF. The CDR3 nucleotides are TGTGCCAGCAGCTTAGATTCCTTAGAGACCCAGTACTTC.

This clone turned up a few times. The chain carries TRBV28 and TRBJ1-2; 7 positions agree with TRBD1. This CDR3 comprises 16 residues. Germline CDR1 and CDR2: MDHEN and SYDVKM. Trimming took 2 bases from V and 4 from J; bases not matched to a gene: 10. The CDR3 DNA is TGTGCCAGCAGTTTAGGCGGCACAGGGGACCGCTATGGCTACACCTTC. It translates to CASSLGGTGDRYGYTF.

The chain joins TRBV28 to TRBJ1-1; D uncertain. Trimming took off 8 bases at V and 5 bases at J, with 12 bases between the two ends. CDR1 MDHEN and CDR2 SYDVKM come from the germline V gene. This CDR3 is 12 amino acids long. DNA for the CDR3: TGTGCCAGCGGCCCGGAGGGAACTGAAGCTTTCTTT. Encoded protein: CASGPEGTEAFF.

The chain uses TRBV27 and TRBJ1-5, with unresolved D. Trimming cost V 4 bases and J 3 bases, with 7 bases left between them. The CDR3 is 13 residues long. In germline, CDR1 is MNHEY, CDR2 SMNVEV (reference sequence). CDR3 bases: TGTGCCAGCAGTTCCGCGATCAATCAGCCCCAGCATTTT. Protein product: CASSSAINQPQHF.

The J gene is TRBJ2-2, the V gene TRBV11-3; tentative D call: TRBD2 (5 bases). The CDR3 has 16 residues. Per the germline V gene, CDR1 is SGHNT and CDR2 is YENEEA. Trimming pared 3 bases from V and 4 bases from J, leaving 15 bases between. This chain's CDR3 is CASSFRVGAGTGELFF. The DNA for the CDR3 is TGTGCCAGCAGCTTTCGCGTGGGAGCAGGCACCGGGGAGCTGTTTTTT.

This clone was seen a handful of times. The CDR3 is CASSLYGQGYTGELFF. CDR3 DNA sequence: TGTGCCAGCAGTTTATATGGCCAGGGGTACACCGGGGAGCTGTTTTTT. The J gene is TRBJ2-2, the V gene TRBV27, with a weak D call TRBD1 (6 bases). The length of the CDR3 is 16 residues. The V end lost 1 base, the J end lost 3 bases, and 12 bases lay between the germline ends. Germline V gene lookup returns CDR1 MNHEY and CDR2 SMNVEV (reference sequence).

This chain uses TRBV19 with TRBJ1-2, with D maybe TRBD1 (5 bases). V lost 1 base and J 10 bases, leaving 19 bases between the germline ends. Germline-derived CDR1 and CDR2 are LNHDA and SQIVND (reference sequence). The CDR3 length is 15 residues. The DNA of the CDR3 is TGTGCCAGTAGTATAGGCGGGACGGCCTTCCGTGACTACACCTTC. Its translation: CASSIGGTAFRDYTF. Filled out from reference TRBV19 and TRBJ1-2, the complete variable domain reads DGGITQSPKYLFRKEGQNVTLSCEQNLNHDAMYWYRQDPGQGLRLIYYSQIVNDFQKGDIAEGYSVSREKKESFPLTVTSAQKNPTAFYLCASSIGGTAFRDYTFGSGTRLTVV.

The rearrangement links TRBV6-5 to TRBJ1-2, with 8 bases fitting TRBD1. CDR1 and CDR2 (germline): MNHEY, SVGAGI. This CDR3 spans 15 amino acids. V was pared by 0 bases and J by 6 bases, with 6 bases of the junction left unmatched. CDR3 in amino acids: CASSYSQPGGDGYTF. CDR3 sequence (DNA): TGTGCCAGCAGTTACTCGCAACCAGGGGGCGATGGCTACACCTTC.

This chain connects TRBV4-1 to TRBJ2-2; perhaps TRBD1 as D (7 bases). The V end lost 4 bases, the J end lost 5 bases, and 14 bases lay between the germline ends. Germline V gives CDR1 MGHRA, CDR2 YSYEKL. The CDR3 extends over 15 amino acids. The CDR3 DNA reads as TGCGCCAGCAGCCTCGGGGCAGGGGGGACCGGGGAGCTGTTTTTT. Translating it yields CASSLGAGGTGELFF.

The chain is built from TRBV5-1 and TRBJ2-5, with 8 bases identical to TRBD2. The tail of the sequence fits TRBJ2-7 better, so the J call may be wrong. The germline V gene has CDR1 SGHRS and CDR2 YFSETQ. This CDR3 is 15 amino acids long. The CDR3 region is CASATGGATSYEQYF. The CDR3 DNA follows: TGCGCCAGCGCTACCGGGGGGGCGACCTCCTACGAGCAGTACTTC.

This clone was observed a few times. The chain carries TRBV7-2 and TRBJ2-5, with TRBD2 matching 11 bases. This CDR3 has 15 amino acids. The V segment lost 1 base and the J segment 4 bases; nucleotides outside the gene matches: 2. The germline gives CDR1 SGHTA, CDR2 FQGNSA. CDR3 sequence: CASSLVLAGAETQYF. CDR3 coding DNA: TGTGCCAGCAGCTTAGTACTAGCGGGAGCAGAGACCCAGTACTTC.

V and J are TRBV30 and TRBJ2-5, with D possibly TRBD2 on 5 matching bases. Germline V gene lookup returns CDR1 GTSNPN and CDR2 SVGIG (reference sequence). Trimming took 1 base from V and 0 from J, leaving 9 bases between them. The CDR3 contains 14 residues. The CDR3 region is CAWSGTGYQETQYF. CDR3 nucleotides: TGTGCCTGGAGTGGGACTGGGTACCAAGAGACCCAGTACTTC.

The chain employs TRBV6-1 and TRBJ2-7; tentative D call: TRBD2 (6 bases). The CDR3 is 14 amino acids. Germline loops: CDR1 MNHNS, CDR2 SASEGT. The V end lost 8 bases, the J end lost 3 bases, and 17 bases lay between the germline ends. The DNA for the CDR3 is TGTGCCAGCGGCGGGTGGGGGGAGAACTACGAGCAGTACTTC. Its protein product is CASGGWGENYEQYF.

V and J are TRBV10-1 and TRBJ2-5, with 7 bases matching TRBD1. The DNA end is more similar to TRBJ2-7, so the J call may be wrong. The CDR3 is 14 residues long. Germline lookup yields CDR1 WNHNN and CDR2 SYGVQD (reference sequence). CDR3 coding DNA: TGCGCCAGCACACCGGGACAGAACTTTTACGAGCAGTACTTC. Its translation: CASTPGQNFYEQYF.

The genes are TRBV5-6 and TRBJ2-3, with a tentative D call TRBD1 (6 bases). CDR3 length: 15 amino acids. V was cut by 4 bases and J by 6 bases, with 18 bases left in between. Germline CDR1 reads SGHDT; CDR2 reads YYEEEE. DNA for the CDR3: TGTGCCAGCAGCCCCAGGGGCCCTAGGGGGGATACGCAGTATTTT. This encodes CASSPRGPRGDTQYF.

The chain links TRBV11-1 to TRBJ2-1; 9 nucleotides align to TRBD2. The CDR3 covers 13 residues. The junction had 2 bases not matched to a gene; V was cut back by 3 bases and J by 8 bases. Germline V gives CDR1 SGHAT, CDR2 FQDESV (reference sequence). CDR3 protein: CASSLAGGDEQFF. The CDR3 DNA sequence: TGTGCCAGCAGCTTGGCGGGAGGGGATGAGCAGTTCTTC.

This chain connects TRBV2 to TRBJ2-3; D is undetermined. CDR1 is SNHLY, CDR2 FYNNEI, per germline. The V end lost 6 bases, the J end lost 2 bases, and 9 bases lay between the germline ends. The CDR3 extends over 13 amino acids. CDR3 sequence: CASRRSHTDTQYF. CDR3 sequence (DNA): TGTGCCAGCAGAAGGAGTCACACAGATACGCAGTATTTT.